This T cell receptor beta chain emerged from a study of glioma-infiltrating T cells after dendritic cell vaccination. Background on the study: Patients had newly diagnosed or recurrent glioblastoma and received dendritic cell vaccines.

The time point: after dendritic cell vaccination, including at tumor progression/relapse. Some clones are missing from TCRdb's copy, which holds only in-frame ones; the method was immunoSEQ multiplex PCR. The data hold some 90,000 clones, with 75% to 85% observed a single time. The sequence was obtained from a human donor with glioblastoma. The sequences come from blood, collected after dendritic cell vaccination.

CDR3 coding DNA: TGTGCCAGCAGTGGGGGAGACAGGGGGCAATATGGCTACACCTTC. This encodes CASSGGDRGQYGYTF. V gene TRBV6-5 combines with J gene TRBJ1-2, with 10 bases fitting TRBD1. The CDR3 contains 15 residues. The germline V gene encodes CDR1 MNHEY and CDR2 SVGAGI. After removal of 5 bases from V and 5 bases from J, the junction contained 8 bases not matched to a gene.